These 32 T cell receptor beta chains originate from one sample sequenced in a study of shared clonotypes between healthy human individuals. The assay was immunoSEQ multiplex PCR, and TCRdb's table has in-frame clones only and misses some. The sample yields about 610,000 clones, more than 95% seen once. Source material: naive CD4+ T cells sorted from blood. Regarding subset: CD45RA+ positively selected. The receptors were gathered from a woman aged 30 to 39 in good health.

About this clone itself: The same CDR3 arises from other DNA sequences in this sample as well. V and J are TRBV5-1 and TRBJ2-1, with unresolved D. The CDR3 is made up of 14 amino acids. The germline V gene encodes CDR1 SGHRS and CDR2 YFSETQ. V dropped 5 bases and J dropped 0 bases, with 9 bases sitting between them. The CDR3 DNA sequence: TGCGCCAGCAGTCCGGGTAGCTCCTACAATGAGCAGTTCTTC. It encodes CASSPGSSYNEQFF.

This clone was detected only once. The chain uses TRBV18 and TRBJ2-1, with no clear D. Germline CDR1 is KGHSH and CDR2 is LQKENI. CDR3 size: 13 residues. The V end lost 1 base, the J end lost 8 bases, and 9 bases lay between the germline ends. Written as DNA, the CDR3 is TGTGCCAGCTCACCACGGTTCGGCGATGAGCAGTTCTTC. It yields the protein CASSPRFGDEQFF.

A single count supports this clone. The V gene is TRBV6-4, the J gene TRBJ2-1; 10 bases map to TRBD2. Germline CDR1 MRHNA, CDR2 SNTAGT. There are 18 residues in the CDR3. Trimming at V came to 0 bases and at J to 2 bases, leaving 7 bases not matched to a gene. CDR3 bases: TGTGCCAGCAGTGACTCCTTCGTAGCGGGAGGTACCTACAATGAGCAGTTCTTC. Amino acid sequence: CASSDSFVAGGTYNEQFF.

This chain connects TRBV7-9 to TRBJ2-7; 9 nucleotides align to TRBD2. V shed 3 bases and J 4 bases; nucleotides not matched to a gene: 7. This CDR3 is built from 15 residues. Germline V lookup: CDR1 SEHNR, CDR2 FQNEAQ (reference sequence). The CDR3 reads CASSLFGTSIYEQYF. CDR3 DNA sequence: TGTGCCAGCAGCTTGTTCGGGACTAGCATTTACGAGCAGTACTTC. The complete variable domain, with remaining parts taken from reference TRBV7-9 and TRBJ2-7, reads DTGVSQNPRHKITKRGQNVTFRCDPISEHNRLYWYRQTLGQGPEFLTYFQNEAQLEKSRLLSDRFSAERPKGSFSTLEIQRTEQGDSAMYLCASSLFGTSIYEQYFGPGTRLTVT.

This chain links TRBV9 with TRBJ2-1; 7 nucleotides align to TRBD2. CDR1 is SGDLS, CDR2 YYNGEE, per germline. J gave up 2 bases and V 3 bases, and 5 bases lay outside the gene matches. CDR3 size: 15 residues. CDR3 nucleotide sequence: TGTGCCAGCAGCGCACTCGGGACTACCTACAATGAGCAGTTCTTC. It codes for CASSALGTTYNEQFF.

This chain connects TRBV5-8 to TRBJ2-2; D not certain. There are 12 residues in the CDR3. With 3 bases removed from V and 9 bases from J, the gap between germline ends came to 9 bases. Per the germline V gene, CDR1 is SGHTS and CDR2 is YDEGEE. CDR3 sequence: CASSWIRWELFF. As DNA, the CDR3 is TGTGCCAGCAGCTGGATACGCTGGGAGCTGTTTTTT.

This chain joins TRBV18 and TRBJ2-1, with D perhaps matching TRBD2 (5 bases). The V end was cut by 2 bases, the J end by 6 bases, with 17 bases between. This CDR3 is built from 16 residues. Looked up from germline, CDR1 is KGHSH and CDR2 is LQKENI. The CDR3 DNA sequence: TGTGCCAGCTCACCATTGGGGAGTCGCCTCGGCAATGAGCAGTTCTTC. It yields the protein CASSPLGSRLGNEQFF. Looking up the rest from reference TRBV18 and TRBJ2-1 gives the full variable domain: NAGVMQNPRHLVRRRGQEARLRCSPMKGHSHVYWYRQLPEEGLKFMVYLQKENIIDESGMPKERFSAEFPKEGPSILRIQQVVRGDSAAYFCASSPLGSRLGNEQFFGPGTRLTVL.

This sequence joins TRBV14 and TRBJ2-3; D not resolved. The germline V gene has CDR1 SGHDN and CDR2 FVKESK. V was trimmed by 4 bases and J by 6 bases, leaving 8 bases between them. The CDR3 spans 12 residues. This CDR3 reads CASSPVWDTQYF. Here the CDR3 DNA reads TGTGCCAGCAGCCCAGTTTGGGATACGCAGTATTTT.

Details on this clone: In the same sample, other DNA sequences code for this CDR3. V and J are TRBV5-6 and TRBJ1-5, with D unresolved. Per germline, CDR1 SGHDT and CDR2 YYEEEE. CDR3 length: 12 residues. The V end lost 1 base, the J end lost 7 bases, and 6 bases lay between the germline ends. The CDR3 loop is CASSLSGQPQHF. In nucleotides, the CDR3 is TGTGCCAGCAGCTTGTCGGGACAGCCCCAGCATTTT.

This chain joins TRBV4-1 and TRBJ1-4; D remains ambiguous. V was cut by 4 bases and J by 1 base, with 10 bases left in between. CDR1 and CDR2 from the germline V gene are MGHRA and YSYEKL. This CDR3 has 15 residues. The CDR3 region has the DNA TGCGCCAGCAGCCGAGACATAAGAACTAATGAAAAACTGTTTTTT. The encoded protein is CASSRDIRTNEKLFF.

The chain joins TRBV11-2 to TRBJ2-5, with TRBD2 matching 11 bases. Trimming cost V 4 bases and J 4 bases; bases outside gene matches: 11. CDR1 is SGHAT, CDR2 FQNNGV, per germline. This CDR3 spans 17 amino acids. CDR3: CASSSFKRLAGGETQYF. CDR3 nucleotide sequence: TGTGCCAGCAGCTCTTTTAAACGGCTAGCGGGAGGAGAGACCCAGTACTTC.

J is TRBJ2-2 and V is TRBV19, with TRBD1 matching over 9 bases. The ends lost 3 bases at V and 7 bases at J; junction bases unmatched: 6. This CDR3 contains 15 residues. CDR1 and CDR2 from the germline V gene are LNHDA and SQIVND (reference sequence). The CDR3 spells CASSIIGQGSGELFF. CDR3 coding DNA: TGTGCCAGTAGTATTATAGGACAGGGGAGCGGGGAGCTGTTTTTT.

The chain employs TRBV19 and TRBJ1-2, with 7 bases fitting TRBD1. Looked up from germline, CDR1 is LNHDA and CDR2 is SQIVND (reference sequence). The CDR3 runs to 13 residues. V was clipped by 6 bases and J by 6 bases; unmatched bases: 7. The CDR3 sequence: CASRVRGADGYTF. In DNA form, the CDR3 reads TGTGCCAGTAGGGTCAGGGGGGCGGATGGCTACACCTTC.

The rearrangement joins TRBV19 to TRBJ2-2; D ambiguous. V lost 1 base and J lost 3, with 9 bases in between. This CDR3 region has 15 residues. Germline loops: CDR1 LNHDA, CDR2 SQIVND (reference sequence). CDR3 bases: TGTGCCAGTAGTATAGGTGCAGATCACACCGGGGAGCTGTTTTTT. This codes for CASSIGADHTGELFF.

The chain links TRBV2 to TRBJ2-1, with a possible D match to TRBD1 (6 bases). There are 14 residues in the CDR3. Germline V gene lookup returns CDR1 SNHLY and CDR2 FYNNEI. Trimming stripped 1 base from V and 9 bases from J, with 13 bases between. The DNA for the CDR3 is TGTGCCAGCAGTGAAGGGGACAAGCGCAGTGAGCAGTTCTTC. Translating gives CASSEGDKRSEQFF.

The chain couples TRBV4-1 to TRBJ1-3, with a possible D match to TRBD1 (5 bases). Germline loops: CDR1 MGHRA, CDR2 YSYEKL. The CDR3 length is 17 residues. Trimming shortened V by 2 bases and J by 4 bases, and 18 bases separated the two germline ends. CDR3 sequence reads: CASSQIRGGMVGNTIYF. The CDR3 DNA sequence: TGCGCCAGCAGCCAAATTCGTGGGGGTATGGTCGGAAACACCATATATTTT.

V gene TRBV5-4 combines with J gene TRBJ2-3; no clear D gene. CDR1 and CDR2 from the germline V gene are SGHNT and YYREEE (reference sequence). Deletions cut 0 bases from V and 1 base from J, with 9 bases between. The CDR3 has 15 amino acids. The CDR3 DNA is TGTGCCAGCAGCTTGGCAGAGATTGGCACAGATACGCAGTATTTT. Protein: CASSLAEIGTDTQYF.

The rearrangement links TRBV9 to TRBJ2-7; TRBD2 matches at 10 bases. V dropped 4 bases and J dropped 2; count of bases not matched to a gene: 6. The CDR3 consists of 15 residues. CDR1 SGDLS and CDR2 YYNGEE come from the germline V gene. CDR3 DNA sequence: TGTGCCAGCAGCACAACTAGCGGGATGGCCTACGAGCAGTACTTC. Its translation is CASSTTSGMAYEQYF.

The chain couples TRBV9 to TRBJ2-1; TRBD2 aligns across 9 bases. This CDR3 is built from 15 residues. Germline assignment: CDR1 SGDLS and CDR2 YYNGEE. The V segment lost 0 bases and the J segment 8 bases; nucleotides outside the gene matches: 6. The DNA for the CDR3 is TGTGCCAGCAGCGTAGGTATAGCGGGAGTATATGAGCAGTTCTTC. It specifies CASSVGIAGVYEQFF.

This clone showed up just once. The chain is built from TRBV5-1 and TRBJ2-1; D is possibly TRBD1 (5 bases). Germline assignment: CDR1 SGHRS and CDR2 YFSETQ. The CDR3 extends over 14 amino acids. Trimming took 0 bases from V and 7 from J, leaving 11 bases between them. Here the CDR3 reads CASSLARDGNEQFF. As DNA, the CDR3 is TGCGCCAGCAGCTTGGCCAGGGATGGTAATGAGCAGTTCTTC.

The V and J genes are TRBV28 and TRBJ1-2; D possibly corresponds to TRBD1 (5 bases). This CDR3 spans 15 amino acids. Trimming removed 8 bases at V and 7 bases at J, with 23 bases between. Germline V gene lookup returns CDR1 MDHEN and CDR2 SYDVKM. Here the CDR3 DNA reads TGTGCCAGCGGGGGTCCGGGACCTTCTTCTTCTGGCTACACCTTC. This sequence encodes CASGGPGPSSSGYTF.

The gene calls are TRBV6-5 and TRBJ2-1, with 8 bases identical to TRBD1. CDR1 is MNHEY, CDR2 SVGAGI, per germline. Losses at the gene ends were 6 bases for V and 6 bases for J; bases not matched to a gene: 7. This CDR3 is built from 14 residues. The CDR3 DNA reads as TGTGCCAGCAGCCGACAGGGGAATGGCAATGAGCAGTTCTTC. Residues: CASSRQGNGNEQFF.

The genes are TRBV9 and TRBJ1-4, with D perhaps matching TRBD1 (6 bases). V dropped 4 bases and J dropped 7 bases, with 17 bases sitting between them. This CDR3 is built from 15 residues. Germline-derived CDR1 and CDR2 are SGDLS and YYNGEE. Written as DNA, the CDR3 is TGTGCCAGCAGCAAAGGGGGGACCTTTGGTGAAAAACTGTTTTTT. Translated: CASSKGGTFGEKLFF.

This chain joins TRBV5-6 and TRBJ2-3; D possibly corresponds to TRBD2 (5 bases). The CDR3 consists of 16 residues. Germline loops: CDR1 SGHDT, CDR2 YYEEEE. V was trimmed by 0 bases and J by 0 bases, leaving 11 bases between them. The CDR3 coding sequence is TGTGCCAGCAGCTTGGGCGGGCAGGTTAGCACAGATACGCAGTATTTT. Translation gives CASSLGGQVSTDTQYF. Complete variable domain (other parts from reference TRBV5-6 and TRBJ2-3): DAGVTQSPTHLIKTRGQQVTLRCSPKSGHDTVSWYQQALGQGPQFIFQYYEEEERQRGNFPDRFSGHQFPNYSSELNVNALLLGDSALYLCASSLGGQVSTDTQYFGPGTRLTVL.

The sample holds a few counts of this clone. Other DNA sequences in this sample translate to the same CDR3. The V call is TRBV6-5, the J call TRBJ1-2; D uncertain. V was shortened by 0 bases and J by 4 bases, with 3 bases between the two germline ends. Germline CDR1 reads MNHEY; CDR2 reads SVGAGI. CDR3 size: 12 residues. CDR3 bases: TGTGCCAGCAGTTACTCGGGCTATGGCTACACCTTC. Translation: CASSYSGYGYTF.

V is TRBV5-1 and J is TRBJ2-6; D gene ambiguous. The CDR3 is 15 residues long. Per germline, CDR1 SGHRS and CDR2 YFSETQ. V was clipped by 6 bases and J by 0 bases, with 10 bases between them. For the CDR3, the DNA is TGCGCCAGCATGGCAGTCCACTCTGGGGCCAACGTCCTGACTTTC. This translates into CASMAVHSGANVLTF.

The chain employs TRBV4-1 and TRBJ2-1, with TRBD1 as a possible D gene (6 bases). Germline CDR1 and CDR2: MGHRA and YSYEKL. The germline V and J ends were trimmed by 3 bases and 10 bases, with 13 bases remaining between them. The CDR3 is made up of 13 amino acids. The CDR3, as DNA: TGCGCCAGCAGCCAGTGGGGGCTGACAGAGCAGTTCTTC. Its protein product is CASSQWGLTEQFF.

The chain links TRBV21-1 to TRBJ2-2; the D call in the table, TRBD2, was not verified against the DNA. TRBV21-1 is a recognized pseudogene. The CDR3 is made up of 15 amino acids. The CDR3 DNA reads TGTGCCAGGGGACTCGGGGCAGGGTATGGCGGGGAGCTGTTTTTT. Its protein product is CARGLGAGYGGELFF.

V gene TRBV7-2 combines with J gene TRBJ2-7; TRBD2 matches at 7 bases. The CDR3 has 18 amino acids. Trimming at V came to 2 bases and at J to 6 bases, leaving 19 bases not matched to a gene. Germline values: CDR1 SGHTA, CDR2 FQGNSA. The CDR3 reads CASSLTAVGWEGRPEQYF. In DNA, the CDR3 is TGTGCCAGCAGCTTAACGGCCGTGGGGTGGGAGGGGCGTCCCGAGCAGTACTTC.

In its sample, this clone was seen once. This chain's CDR3 is CASSEIGAGHAQYF. CDR3 coding DNA: TGTGCCAGCAGCGAGATCGGGGCGGGACACGCGCAGTATTTT. The chain has TRBV9 and TRBJ2-3, with D perhaps assigned TRBD1 or TRBD2 (6 bases each). Germline V gene sequence: CDR1 SGDLS, CDR2 YYNGEE. The CDR3 has 14 amino acids. Trimming left V 3 bases short and J 10 bases short, with 18 bases between. Full variable domain (rest looked up from reference TRBV9 and TRBJ2-3): DSGVTQTPKHLITATGQRVTLRCSPRSGDLSVYWYQQSLDQGLQFLIQYYNGEERAKGNILERFSAQQFPDLHSELNLSSLELGDSALYFCASSEIGAGHAQYFGPGTRLTVL.

This chain uses TRBV28 with TRBJ1-2; possible D gene TRBD1, 5 bases. Trimming shortened V by 10 bases and J by 0 bases, and 15 bases separated the two germline ends. The CDR3 consists of 14 residues. Germline V gene lookup returns CDR1 MDHEN and CDR2 SYDVKM. CDR3 nucleotides: TGTGCCACCATATGGGGCGGTTCTAACTATGGCTACACCTTC. Its translation is CATIWGGSNYGYTF.

The chain employs TRBV11-1 and TRBJ1-1; D is possibly TRBD1 (6 bases). The CDR3 spans 15 residues. Germline V lookup: CDR1 SGHAT, CDR2 FQDESV (reference sequence). Between the trimmed V and J ends, which lost 5 bases and 1 base, there was a span of 14 bases. The CDR3 region has the DNA TGTGCCAGCAGCCCAGGCTCGACAGGGAACACTGAAGCTTTCTTT. Amino acid sequence: CASSPGSTGNTEAFF.